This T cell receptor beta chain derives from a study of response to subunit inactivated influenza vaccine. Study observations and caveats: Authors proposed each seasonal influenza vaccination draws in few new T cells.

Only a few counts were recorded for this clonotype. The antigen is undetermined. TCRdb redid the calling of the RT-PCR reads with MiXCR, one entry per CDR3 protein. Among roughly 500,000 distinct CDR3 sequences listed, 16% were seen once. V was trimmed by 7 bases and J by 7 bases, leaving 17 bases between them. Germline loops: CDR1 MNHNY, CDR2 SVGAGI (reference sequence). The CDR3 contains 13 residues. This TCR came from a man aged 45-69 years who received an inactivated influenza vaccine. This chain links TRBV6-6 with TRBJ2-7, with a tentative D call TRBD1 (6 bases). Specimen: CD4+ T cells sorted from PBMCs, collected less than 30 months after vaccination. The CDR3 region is CASTRGTLPEQYF. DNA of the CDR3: TGTGCCAGCACTCGTGGGACATTGCCTGAGCAGTACTTC.